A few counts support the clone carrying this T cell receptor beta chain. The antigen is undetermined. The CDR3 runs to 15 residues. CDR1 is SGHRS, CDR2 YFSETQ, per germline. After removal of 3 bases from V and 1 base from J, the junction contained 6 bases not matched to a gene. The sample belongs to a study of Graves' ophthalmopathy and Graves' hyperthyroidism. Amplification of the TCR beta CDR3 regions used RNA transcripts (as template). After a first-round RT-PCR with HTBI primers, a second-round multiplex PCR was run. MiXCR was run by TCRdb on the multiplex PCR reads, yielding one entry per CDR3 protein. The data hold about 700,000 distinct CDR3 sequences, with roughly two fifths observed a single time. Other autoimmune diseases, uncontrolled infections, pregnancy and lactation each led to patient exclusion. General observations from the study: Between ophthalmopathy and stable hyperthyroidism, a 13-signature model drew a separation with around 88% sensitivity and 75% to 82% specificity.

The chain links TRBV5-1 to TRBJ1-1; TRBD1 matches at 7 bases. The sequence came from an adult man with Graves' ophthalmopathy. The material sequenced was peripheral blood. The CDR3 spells CASSSGQVKNTEAFF. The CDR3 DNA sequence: TGCGCCAGCAGCTCTGGACAGGTTAAGAACACTGAAGCTTTCTTT.